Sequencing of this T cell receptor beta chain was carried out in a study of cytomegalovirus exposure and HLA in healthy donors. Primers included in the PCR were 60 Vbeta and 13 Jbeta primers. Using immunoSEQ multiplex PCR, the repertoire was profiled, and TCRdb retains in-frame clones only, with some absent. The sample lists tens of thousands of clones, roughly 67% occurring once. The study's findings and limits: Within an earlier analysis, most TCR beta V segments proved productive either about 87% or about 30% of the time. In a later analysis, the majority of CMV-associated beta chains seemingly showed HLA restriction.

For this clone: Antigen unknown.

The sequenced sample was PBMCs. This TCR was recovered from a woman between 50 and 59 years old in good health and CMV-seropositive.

The CDR3 region is CASSPRGGTGANVLTF. For the CDR3, the DNA is TGCGCCAGCAGCCCCCGCGGGGGAACTGGGGCCAACGTCCTGACTTTC. This chain uses TRBV5-1 with TRBJ2-6; the match to TRBD2 covers 7 bases. The CDR3 totals 16 residues. Germline CDR1 is SGHRS and CDR2 is YFSETQ. V gave up 4 bases and J gave up 2 bases; unmatched junction bases: 6.